One and the same sample provided the 5 T cell receptor beta chains below, sequenced in a study of cytomegalovirus exposure and HLA in healthy donors. The PCR used 60 Vbeta and 13 Jbeta primers. Libraries were prepared by immunoSEQ multiplex PCR; TCRdb keeps only in-frame clonotypes and omits some of them. This sample carries about 120,000 clones, 76% of them seen once, and the ten largest clones take around an eighth. Sequencing was performed on PBMCs. These receptors originate from a man aged 25-40 years in good health and CMV-seropositive.

The J gene is TRBJ2-7, the V gene TRBV5-6; D uncertain. CDR3 length equals 13 residues. V dropped 0 bases and J dropped 3 bases, with 7 bases sitting between them. CDR1 and CDR2 from the germline V gene are SGHDT and YYEEEE. The CDR3 nucleotides are TGTGCCAGCAGCTTGGGAGATGGCTACGAGCAGTACTTC. Its translation: CASSLGDGYEQYF.

This chain joins TRBV5-6 and TRBJ1-5; D gene uncertain. The CDR3 runs 14 residues. CDR1 and CDR2 (germline): SGHDT, YYEEEE. V was cut by 4 bases and J by 4 bases, with 12 bases left in between. The CDR3 spells CASSVRSGNQPQHF. The CDR3 nucleotides are TGTGCCAGCAGCGTACGATCGGGGAATCAGCCCCAGCATTTT. Full variable domain (outside the CDR3, taken from reference TRBV5-6 and TRBJ1-5): DAGVTQSPTHLIKTRGQQVTLRCSPKSGHDTVSWYQQALGQGPQFIFQYYEEEERQRGNFPDRFSGHQFPNYSSELNVNALLLGDSALYLCASSVRSGNQPQHFGDGTRLSIL.

As concerns this clone: Other DNA sequences within the sample encode an identical CDR3. This rearrangement joins TRBV19 to TRBJ1-5; D not resolved. This CDR3 region has 15 residues. CDR1 is LNHDA and CDR2 is SQIVND in the germline V gene (reference sequence). Deletions cut 3 bases from V and 0 bases from J, with 9 bases between. DNA for the CDR3: TGTGCCAGTAGTATTTCCGTATATAGCAATCAGCCCCAGCATTTT. Protein: CASSISVYSNQPQHF. Using reference TRBV19 and TRBJ1-5 for the parts outside the CDR3, the full variable domain is DGGITQSPKYLFRKEGQNVTLSCEQNLNHDAMYWYRQDPGQGLRLIYYSQIVNDFQKGDIAEGYSVSREKKESFPLTVTSAQKNPTAFYLCASSISVYSNQPQHFGDGTRLSIL.

In this sample, this clone turned up once. V usage is TRBV7-2 and J usage is TRBJ2-7, with 8 bases identical to TRBD1. With V trimmed by 5 bases and J by 0 bases, 6 bases remained unmatched. The CDR3 has 15 residues. Germline V CDR1 and CDR2: SGHTA, FQGNSA. The chain's CDR3 is CASSGTGESSYEQYF. CDR3 coding DNA: TGTGCCAGCAGCGGGACAGGCGAGAGCTCCTACGAGCAGTACTTC.

The sample holds one count of this clone. The CDR3, as DNA: TGTGCCAGCAGCTTTACAGGGGGCTCCTACGAGCAGTACTTC. Its protein is CASSFTGGSYEQYF. The V call is TRBV7-9, the J call TRBJ2-7; 8 bases map to TRBD1. After removal of 3 bases from V and 0 bases from J, the junction contained 1 base not matched to a gene. Per germline, CDR1 SEHNR and CDR2 FQNEAQ (reference sequence). The CDR3 contains 14 residues.